The T cell receptor (beta chain) under discussion was sequenced for a study of blood T cell repertoires in COVID-19 (TCRdb year 2020). Concerning the study at large: Samples covering the acute and convalescent phases of COVID-19 were provided by collaborators in the United States, Italy and Spain. The sample metadata nearly always contained a de-identified subject ID, COVID-19 status, age in years and sex. The repertoires were made available in a free public database intended to serve as a resource for research on the immune response to SARS-CoV-2. Subjects who had been exposed to COVID-19, were actively infected with it, or had recovered from it provided the deeply sampled blood TCRbeta repertoires that made up the dataset. The samples were drawn from two sources: the first 160 participants of the ongoing ImmuneRACE study, and over 1,000 subjects contributed by 6 global collaborators. Where HLA class I and class II types were available, the types were taken from metadata supplied by the sample provider, not from assay-based typing. The prospective study material was composed of cDNA or gDNA derived from T cells, B-cell-depleted T cells, or PBMCs.

The collaborating institutions used their own protocols to collect whole blood in K2EDTA tubes. Collaborator samples were shipped for TCRbeta analysis as frozen whole blood, isolated PBMCs, or DNA extracted from either sample type. As regards this clone: This receptor's antigen is unknown. No qualities accompany the bases; no much larger clone lies one base away.

The immunoSEQ Assay, a bias-controlled multiplex PCR, was used to amplify TCRbeta CDR3 regions from genomic DNA. Under the source paper's analysis protocol: The number of nucleated cells in each sample was estimated by amplification of reference gene primers within the assay. To quantify the absolute abundance of each unique TCRbeta CDR3 rearrangement, sequence reads were collapsed and filtered. For each sample, productive Simpson clonality was calculated by taking the square root of Simpson's diversity index across productive rearrangements. This is the immuneACCESS table as TCRdb keeps it, with only in-frame sequences that have V and J called. A part of the clones is gone; compared with another copy, unresolved V genes explain less than half, and the rest is unexplained. V, J and clone size derive from that table, while D and trimming were established from the DNA sequence. A total of tens of thousands of clones appear in this sample, 88% of them only once. 5.1% of the sample rests with the top ten.

V and J are trimmed by 8 bases and 0 bases, and the gene matches miss 5 bases of the junction. Counted from cysteine to phenylalanine, this CDR3 has 15 amino acids. The retained sequence is limited to the CDR3, 45 bases, with the frame set at the first base. Via the germline V gene, CDR1 is MNHEY and CDR2 SVGAGI. Overall study outcomes, separate from this receptor: Clinical and demographic metadata were provided uncurated, with the amount varying by source and participant.

The sequenced material came from peripheral blood. The TCR originated in a human donor in a cohort sampled during active COVID-19. The V gene is TRBV6-5 and the J gene is TRBJ1-5; 9 middle bases align to TRBD1. The CDR3 here reads CASLGTGNSNQPQHF. The DNA is TGTGCCAGCCTAGGGACAGGGAATAGCAATCAGCCCCAGCATTTT.